This TCR beta chain was recovered during a study of blood T cell repertoires in COVID-19. Assay: immunoSEQ multiplex PCR; the TCRdb copy retains only in-frame clones and omits some. The table has approximately 53,000 clones, over 80% seen once. CDR1 is SGHDN and CDR2 is FVKESK in the germline V gene. The V and J ends lost 3 bases and 4 bases respectively, with 9 bases between them. There are 13 residues in the CDR3. This chain joins TRBV14 and TRBJ2-5; D is ambiguous. The receptor's source is a middle-aged man with acute or convalescent COVID-19. The material sequenced was peripheral blood. CDR3 sequence (DNA): TGTGCCAGCAGCCATGGCAACCCAGAGACCCAGTACTTC. It is translated as CASSHGNPETQYF.